The T cell receptor beta chain under discussion was sequenced for a study of blood T cell repertoires in COVID-19. Study as a whole: The samples span acute and convalescent COVID-19 from the United States, Italy and Spain.

From germline, CDR1 is SGHAT and CDR2 FQNNGV. Trimming left V 2 bases short and J 0 bases short, with 9 bases between. This CDR3 has 15 amino acids. As handled by the study authors: Amplifying reference gene primers gave estimates of nucleated cell counts. Sequenced by immunoSEQ multiplex PCR; TCRdb stores in-frame clones only, minus some. V and J calls and clone size follow that table, whereas D and trimming were derived from the DNA. The sample lists 95,000 to 150,000 clones, approximately 80% occurring once. What was sequenced was peripheral blood. The chain is built from TRBV11-2 and TRBJ2-3; no definite D call. The receptor was derived from an older woman with acute or convalescent COVID-19. This chain's CDR3 is CASSLKEYSTDTQYF. CDR3 DNA sequence: TGTGCCAGCAGCTTAAAGGAGTATAGCACAGATACGCAGTATTTT. The entire variable domain, with the rest obtained from reference TRBV11-2 and TRBJ2-3, is as follows: EAGVAQSPRYKIIEKRQSVAFWCNPISGHATLYWYQQILGQGPKLLIQFQNNGVVDDSQLPKDRFSAERLKGVDSTLKIQPAKLEDSAVYLCASSLKEYSTDTQYFGPGTRLTVL.